Sequencing of this T cell receptor (beta chain) was carried out in a study of STAT5B mutations in CD4+ large granular lymphocyte leukemia. V lost 5 bases and J lost 9; bases outside the gene matches: 11. Germline V gives CDR1 SGHTA, CDR2 FQGNSA. The CDR3 extends over 15 amino acids. Here immunoSEQ multiplex PCR was the method, and the copy in TCRdb shows in-frame clones only, minus some. The table has 25,000 to 35,000 clones, less than 80% seen once; the top ten hold more than 0.85%. This TCR derives from a human donor in good health. The V and J genes are TRBV7-2 and TRBJ2-4; 9 bases align to TRBD1. Sample: CD4+ T cells from blood buffy coats. The CDR3 loop reads CASSLPTTGGGIQYF. The CDR3 bases are TGTGCCAGCAGCCTACCCACGACAGGGGGAGGCATTCAGTACTTC.